This TCR beta chain was profiled in a study of T cell clones after liver transplantation. In the study overall: Immunosuppression withdrawal was tried within 2 years after liver transplantation in this trial. Tolerant meant at least one year fully off immunosuppression without liver enzymes above twice normal.

This CDR3 contains 14 residues. CDR1 is SGHRS and CDR2 is YFSETQ in the germline V gene. With 5 bases clipped from V and 2 bases from J, the junction kept 4 bases outside the gene matches. Findings and caveats of the study: Compared with third party-reactive sequences, donor-reactive ones declined more, independent of withdrawal success.

This table comes from immunoSEQ multiplex PCR, and its TCRdb copy is limited to in-frame clones, with some not included. The sample holds roughly 53,000 clones, over 60% seen once. A remark on this clone: Antigen specificity is unknown.

The sequence came from a human patient who received a liver transplant. Some T cells may be provided by the graft donor. Sequencing used CD4+ T cells from blood, obtained at the 22-month timepoint. The chain combines TRBV5-1 with TRBJ2-5; TRBD1 aligns across 9 bases. The CDR3 bases are TGCGCCAGCAGAGACGACAGGGGGCAAGAGACCCAGTACTTC. It is translated as CASRDDRGQETQYF.